This entry features one T cell receptor beta chain sequence. This entry belongs to a study of blood T cells in healthy people across ages. Germline lookup yields CDR1 MNHEY and CDR2 SMNVEV (reference sequence). This CDR3 is 15 amino acids long. Trimming took 6 bases from V and 3 from J, leaving 18 bases between them. Researchers collected 7.5 to 10 milliliters of peripheral blood from every single donor. Every sample had a minimum of 6.5 million PBMCs isolated. Sample-barcoded 5' priming and a J-beta primer mix drove a second PCR of 7 to 11 cycles. Every molecule of cDNA carried a tag from a template-switch adaptor with 12 random nucleotides. One entry per CDR3 protein, called by TCRdb with MiXCR from the 5' RACE reads. Among about 1,500,000 distinct CDR3 sequences listed, roughly 40% were seen once.

The source of this sequence is a woman in her late teens or twenties in good health. The gene calls are TRBV27 and TRBJ2-7; no clear D gene. Sequencing input: blood. In nucleotides, the CDR3 is TGTGCCAGCAGCCCTAAGAGTGGACGGTACTACGAGCAGTACTTC. It encodes CASSPKSGRYYEQYF.